This TCR beta chain was sequenced in a study of blood T cell repertoires in COVID-19 (TCRdb year 2020). About the study as a whole: Samples from collaborators originated in the United States, Italy and Spain and spanned both the acute and convalescent phases of COVID-19. Deeply sampled blood TCRbeta repertoires from subjects exposed to, actively infected with, or recovered from COVID-19 were included in the dataset. Nearly every sample came with metadata listing a de-identified subject ID, COVID-19 status, age in years and sex. HLA class I and class II types, where available, came from metadata supplied by the sample provider rather than from assay-based typing. The prospective study material was composed of cDNA or gDNA derived from T cells, B-cell-depleted T cells, or PBMCs. The repertoires were made available in a free public database intended to serve as a resource for research on the immune response to SARS-CoV-2. The samples were drawn from the first 160 participants of the ongoing ImmuneRACE study and from 1,200 or so subjects provided by 6 global collaborators. The investigation overall reported the following: The amount of clinical and demographic metadata varied by source and participant and was provided uncurated.

Trimming at the junction amounts to 2 bases on V and 5 bases on J, and the germline ends lie 12 bases apart. There are 15 amino acids in the CDR3, from cysteine to phenylalanine inclusive. The CDR3 DNA has 45 bases and is translated from base 1. CDR1 MNHEY and CDR2 SVGEGT are derived from the germline V gene. TCRbeta CDR3 regions were amplified from genomic DNA by means of the immunoSEQ Assay, a bias-controlled multiplex PCR. Concerning the study's data processing: Nucleated cell counts per sample were estimated from amplification of reference gene primers within the assay. Sequence reads were collapsed and filtered to measure the absolute abundance of every unique TCRbeta CDR3 rearrangement. For each sample, productive Simpson clonality was calculated as the square root of Simpson's diversity index across productive rearrangements. In its TCRdb copy, this immuneACCESS table keeps in-frame sequences only and misses some clones. Where compared with another copy, unresolved V genes explain less than half of these, and the others have no known cause. That table gives V, J and clone size, and the DNA gave D and trimming. This sample holds 150,000 to 200,000 clones; 84% were observed only once. The ten largest clones take up roughly an eighth of the sample.

This clone has more than one count but fewer than ten. Its antigen target is currently unknown. Per-base qualities were not stored, and no clone one base away is much larger. Collaborating institutions collected whole blood in K2EDTA tubes following their own protocols. Collaborator samples were shipped for TCRbeta analysis as frozen whole blood, isolated PBMCs, or DNA extracted from either sample type. The sequenced sample was peripheral blood. The sequence was obtained from a man between 18 and 29 years old with active or convalescent COVID-19. The V and J segments used are TRBV6-2 or TRBV6-3 and TRBJ1-4, with TRBD1 perhaps the D gene, on 6 matching bases. The CDR3 in this case is CASSYATGANEKLFF. The DNA sequence reads TGTGCCAGCAGTTACGCGACAGGAGCGAATGAAAAACTGTTTTTT.